The clone carrying this T cell receptor beta chain was seen at least ten times. Libraries were prepared by immunoSEQ multiplex PCR; TCRdb keeps only in-frame clonotypes and omits some of them. The data show some 270,000 clones, approximately 85% seen once. These data originate in a study of blood T cell repertoires in COVID-19. Enrollees, about 18 to 95 years old, lived in approximately 24 US areas. Participants reported their clinical history, and cohort assignment relied on those reports. The CDR3 has 12 residues. CDR1 is SGHDT and CDR2 is YYEEEE in the germline V gene. V dropped 1 base and J dropped 6 bases, with 5 bases sitting between them.

What was sequenced was PBMCs or T cells enriched from blood (not recorded which). The rearrangement joins TRBV5-6 to TRBJ1-5; the D is unclear. This TCR came from a woman aged 25 to 39 who had recovered from COVID-19. The CDR3 DNA follows: TGTGCCAGCAGCTTGACGGGTCAGCCCCAGCATTTT. Translating gives CASSLTGQPQHF.